This T cell receptor beta chain emerged from a study of blood T cells in healthy people across ages. About this clonotype: The antigen is not known.

Then a second PCR, running roughly 7 to 12 cycles, was carried out with a sample-barcoded 5' primer and a J-beta primer mix. TCRdb ran MiXCR on the 5' RACE reads and lists one entry per CDR3 protein. The table shows some 370,000 distinct CDR3 sequences, with roughly half occurring only once. This CDR3 has 18 amino acids. The ends lost 4 bases at V and 4 bases at J; junction bases unmatched: 10. Germline assignment: CDR1 LGHDT and CDR2 YNNKEL (reference sequence). Study observations and caveats: Without sorted subsets, naive and antigen-experienced compartments could not be conclusively compared.

The genes are TRBV3-1 and TRBJ2-7; 16 bases are shared with TRBD2. Sequencing used blood. The origin of this receptor is a man aged 55 to 70 in good health. The CDR3 is CASSPTPGLAGGPYEQYF. As DNA, the CDR3 is TGTGCCAGCAGCCCCACCCCGGGACTAGCGGGAGGGCCATACGAGCAGTACTTC.